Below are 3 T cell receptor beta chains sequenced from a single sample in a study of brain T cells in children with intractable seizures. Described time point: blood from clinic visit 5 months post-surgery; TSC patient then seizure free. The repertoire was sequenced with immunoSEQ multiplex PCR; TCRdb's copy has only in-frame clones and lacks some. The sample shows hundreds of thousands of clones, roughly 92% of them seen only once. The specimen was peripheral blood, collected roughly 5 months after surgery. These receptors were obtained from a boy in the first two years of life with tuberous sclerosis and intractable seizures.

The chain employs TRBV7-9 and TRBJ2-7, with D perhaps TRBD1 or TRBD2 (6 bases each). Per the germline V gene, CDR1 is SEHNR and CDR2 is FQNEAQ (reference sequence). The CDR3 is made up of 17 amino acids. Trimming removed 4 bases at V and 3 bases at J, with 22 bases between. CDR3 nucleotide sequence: TGTGCCAGCAGCTCGCGGGGTCCCAGGGGTCAGAGCTACGAGCAGTACTTC. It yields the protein CASSSRGPRGQSYEQYF. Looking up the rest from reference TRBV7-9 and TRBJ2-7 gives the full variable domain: DTGVSQNPRHKITKRGQNVTFRCDPISEHNRLYWYRQTLGQGPEFLTYFQNEAQLEKSRLLSDRFSAERPKGSFSTLEIQRTEQGDSAMYLCASSSRGPRGQSYEQYFGPGTRLTVT.

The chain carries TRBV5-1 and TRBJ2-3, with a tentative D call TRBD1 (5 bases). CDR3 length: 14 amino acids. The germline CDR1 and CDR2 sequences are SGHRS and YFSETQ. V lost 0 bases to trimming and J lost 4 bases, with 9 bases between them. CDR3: CASSLDRLSDTQYF. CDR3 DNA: TGCGCCAGCAGCTTGGACAGGTTGTCAGATACGCAGTATTTT.

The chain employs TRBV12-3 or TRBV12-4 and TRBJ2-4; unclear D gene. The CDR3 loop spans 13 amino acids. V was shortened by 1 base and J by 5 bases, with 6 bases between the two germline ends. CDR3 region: CASSLGIQNIQYF. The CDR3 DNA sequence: TGTGCCAGCAGTTTAGGCATCCAAAACATTCAGTACTTC.